This T cell receptor (beta chain) was captured by sequencing in a study of blood T cell repertoires in COVID-19. Study overall: Samples taken during acute and convalescent COVID-19 were collected in the United States, Italy and Spain. PBMCs, B-cell-depleted T cells, or T cells provided the cDNA or gDNA that made up the material.

V was shortened by 6 bases and J by 0 bases, with 14 bases between the two germline ends. The CDR3 length is 15 residues. Germline loops: CDR1 MDHEN, CDR2 SYDVKM. Method: immunoSEQ multiplex PCR; TCRdb's copy keeps in-frame clones and lacks some. Here the sample spans about 330,000 clones, roughly 90% being singletons. Participants were aged roughly 18 to 90 years, lived in over 20 US areas, and enrolled virtually. Material for sequencing was PBMCs or T cells enriched from blood (not recorded which). The rearrangement uses TRBV28 and TRBJ1-2, with D maybe TRBD1 (6 bases). This sequence was found in a woman in her 30s who had recovered from COVID-19. The CDR3 here is CASRVAGATNYGYTF. CDR3 nucleotides: TGTGCCAGCAGAGTGGCAGGGGCTACTAACTATGGCTACACCTTC.